Presented here are 23 T cell receptor beta chains from one specimen sequenced in a study of cytomegalovirus exposure and HLA in healthy donors. Assay: immunoSEQ multiplex PCR; the TCRdb copy retains only in-frame clones and omits some. The sample contains under 200,000 clones, about 89% of which appear only once. Sequences were obtained from PBMCs. The receptors here all came from a woman between 18 and 29 years old in good health and CMV-seropositive.

V gene TRBV7-8 combines with J gene TRBJ2-1; 12 bases are a match to TRBD2. Germline CDR1 reads SGHVS; CDR2 reads FQNEAQ. This CDR3 region has 14 residues. V dropped 6 bases and J dropped 6; count of bases not matched to a gene: 3. DNA of the CDR3: TGTGCCAGCAGGCCTAGCGGGAGGGCCAATGAGCAGTTCTTC. This encodes CASRPSGRANEQFF.

This chain uses TRBV5-6 with TRBJ1-4, with TRBD1 matching over 7 bases. Trimming cost V 4 bases and J 6 bases; bases outside gene matches: 12. CDR1 is SGHDT and CDR2 is YYEEEE in the germline V gene. This CDR3 contains 16 residues. CDR3 nucleotide sequence: TGTGCCAGCAGCCGCATACCGGGACAGCCAGATGAAAAACTGTTTTTT. This codes for CASSRIPGQPDEKLFF.

The chain recombines TRBV11-2 with TRBJ1-4; D possibly corresponds to TRBD1 (5 bases). This CDR3 comprises 14 residues. The V and J ends lost 5 bases and 7 bases respectively, with 14 bases between them. CDR1 SGHAT and CDR2 FQNNGV come from the germline V gene. The CDR3 loop is CASSPQGYSEKLFF. In DNA form, the CDR3 reads TGTGCCAGCAGCCCCCAGGGTTATAGTGAAAAACTGTTTTTT.

The chain employs TRBV6-5 and TRBJ1-2, with 7 bases lining up with TRBD1. The germline V gene has CDR1 MNHEY and CDR2 SVGAGI. V was clipped by 4 bases and J by 2 bases; unmatched bases: 4. This CDR3 contains 14 residues. In DNA form, the CDR3 reads TGTGCCAGCAGTTTCCTGACAGGGAACTATGGCTACACCTTC. Its translation is CASSFLTGNYGYTF.

The rearrangement links TRBV10-3 to TRBJ2-1, with 10 positions matching TRBD2. J was trimmed by 7 bases and V by 3 bases; bases with no gene match: 6. CDR1 is ENHRY, CDR2 SYGVKD, per germline. The CDR3 consists of 15 residues. The chain's CDR3 is CAISDWLAGVNEQFF. The CDR3 DNA reads TGTGCCATCAGTGATTGGCTAGCGGGAGTGAATGAGCAGTTCTTC.

The chain employs TRBV7-6 and TRBJ2-4, with 13 bases aligning to TRBD2. Germline V lookup: CDR1 SGHVS, CDR2 FNYEAQ. J was trimmed by 5 bases and V by 1 base; bases with no gene match: 2. The CDR3 totals 16 residues. The CDR3 coding sequence is TGTGCCAGCAGCTTAGGAGGACTAGCGGGAGAAAACATTCAGTACTTC. Protein: CASSLGGLAGENIQYF.

This chain links TRBV28 with TRBJ2-2; D ambiguous. Trimming removed 10 bases at V and 0 bases at J, with 12 bases between. The CDR3 contains 14 residues. The germline V gene encodes CDR1 MDHEN and CDR2 SYDVKM. The CDR3 here is CAIRLETNTGELFF. The DNA for the CDR3 is TGTGCCATTCGGCTAGAGACGAACACCGGGGAGCTGTTTTTT. Together with reference TRBV28 and TRBJ2-2, the CDR3 gives the full variable domain: DVKVTQSSRYLVKRTGEKVFLECVQDMDHENMFWYRQDPGLGLRLIYFSYDVKMKEKGDIPEGYSVSREKKERFSLILESASTNQTSMYLCAIRLETNTGELFFGEGSRLTVL.

This rearrangement joins TRBV6-5 to TRBJ2-2, with 7 nucleotides matching TRBD2. Germline V gene lookup returns CDR1 MNHEY and CDR2 SVGAGI. This CDR3 contains 15 residues. With 4 bases clipped from V and 1 base from J, the junction kept 3 bases outside the gene matches. CDR3: CASSSGGGNTGELFF. CDR3 in DNA: TGTGCCAGCAGTTCGGGGGGAGGGAACACCGGGGAGCTGTTTTTT.

This chain connects TRBV6-1 to TRBJ2-2, with D uncertain. V dropped 6 bases and J dropped 4 bases, with 9 bases sitting between them. Germline loops: CDR1 MNHNS, CDR2 SASEGT. The CDR3 sequence is 13 residues long. The CDR3 loop is CASRARGTGELFF. The DNA for the CDR3 is TGTGCCAGCAGGGCCCGCGGCACCGGGGAGCTGTTTTTT.

The J gene is TRBJ2-5, the V gene TRBV7-9; possibly TRBD1 for D (6 bases). Germline V lookup: CDR1 SEHNR, CDR2 FQNEAQ (reference sequence). Trimming cost V 10 bases and J 3 bases, with 24 bases left between them. The CDR3 runs to 16 residues. CDR3 amino acids: CANEPLAGVVEETQYF. CDR3 DNA: TGTGCCAACGAACCCCTGGCAGGGGTGGTCGAAGAGACCCAGTACTTC.

V gene TRBV28 combines with J gene TRBJ1-2; TRBD1 matches at 12 bases. The CDR3 consists of 16 residues. Trimming cost V 2 bases and J 5 bases; bases outside gene matches: 6. CDR1 and CDR2 from the germline V gene are MDHEN and SYDVKM. CDR3 nucleotide sequence: TGTGCCAGCAGTTTAGGAGGGACAGGGGGCTGGTATGGCTACACCTTC. Translating it yields CASSLGGTGGWYGYTF.

In this sample, this clone turned up once. This CDR3 is CASSYRQGKGYTF. In nucleotides, the CDR3 is TGTGCCAGCAGCTACAGACAGGGCAAGGGCTACACCTTC. This chain uses TRBV5-4 with TRBJ1-2; 7 bases fit TRBD1. This CDR3 comprises 13 residues. Per the germline V gene, CDR1 is SGHNT and CDR2 is YYREEE (reference sequence). V shed 3 bases, J shed 8 bases, and the junction held 7 bases outside the gene matches.

The J gene is TRBJ2-7, the V gene TRBV15, with a possible D match to TRBD2 (6 bases). The germline V and J ends were trimmed by 2 bases and 2 bases, with 10 bases remaining between them. The CDR3 covers 14 residues. The V gene's germline CDR1 is LNHNV and CDR2 YYDKDF (reference sequence). The CDR3 is CATSRTGSTYEQYF. The DNA of the CDR3 is TGTGCCACCAGCAGAACCGGGAGCACCTACGAGCAGTACTTC.

This chain joins TRBV28 and TRBJ2-1; tentative D call: TRBD2 (5 bases). The CDR3 covers 13 residues. The germline V gene has CDR1 MDHEN and CDR2 SYDVKM. Trimming took off 1 base at V and 7 bases at J, with 8 bases between the two ends. The CDR3 coding sequence is TGTGCCAGCAGTTTATATGGCGGGAATGAGCAGTTCTTC. As protein: CASSLYGGNEQFF.

The chain uses TRBV7-3 and TRBJ2-1; 7 nucleotides match TRBD1. Trimming cost V 6 bases and J 0 bases; bases outside gene matches: 8. This CDR3 is built from 16 residues. Germline assignment: CDR1 SGHTA and CDR2 FQGTGA. The CDR3 spells CASSLLGTVSYNEQFF. The CDR3 coding sequence is TGTGCCAGCAGTCTACTGGGGACAGTCTCCTACAATGAGCAGTTCTTC.

The gene calls are TRBV18 and TRBJ2-7; 9 nucleotides align to TRBD1. Per the germline V gene, CDR1 is KGHSH and CDR2 is LQKENI. V lost 0 bases to trimming and J lost 6 bases; unmatched junction nucleotides: 12. This CDR3 contains 17 residues. CDR3 sequence: CASSPPIRPGQGGEQYF. The DNA of the CDR3 is TGTGCCAGCTCACCACCAATTAGACCGGGACAGGGCGGCGAGCAGTACTTC.

The rearrangement links TRBV7-3 to TRBJ2-7; TRBD1 aligns across 8 bases. The V and J ends lost 3 bases and 6 bases, in that order; junction bases with no gene match: 4. The length of the CDR3 is 13 residues. Germline CDR1 SGHTA, CDR2 FQGTGA. The CDR3, as DNA: TGTGCCAGCAGCTTGGGCCAGGGGGCCGAGCAGTACTTC. Protein: CASSLGQGAEQYF. Using reference TRBV7-3 and TRBJ2-7 for the parts outside the CDR3, the full variable domain is GAGVSQTPSNKVTEKGKYVELRCDPISGHTALYWYRQSLGQGPEFLIYFQGTGAADDSGLPNDRFFAVRPEGSVSTLKIQRTERGDSAVYLCASSLGQGAEQYFGPGTRLTVT.

The CDR3 reads CASSPGLAGKRGEAKNIQYF. The CDR3 DNA sequence: TGCGCCAGCAGTCCAGGACTAGCGGGAAAAAGGGGGGAAGCCAAAAACATTCAGTACTTC. The chain carries TRBV5-1 and TRBJ2-4, with TRBD2 matching 12 bases. J gave up 0 bases and V 5 bases, and 15 bases lay outside the gene matches. CDR1 and CDR2 (germline): SGHRS, YFSETQ. The CDR3 runs 20 residues. The entire variable domain, with the rest obtained from reference TRBV5-1 and TRBJ2-4, is as follows: KAGVTQTPRYLIKTRGQQVTLSCSPISGHRSVSWYQQTPGQGLQFLFEYFSETQRNKGNFPGRFSGRQFSNSRSEMNVSTLELGDSALYLCASSPGLAGKRGEAKNIQYFGAGTRLSVL.

The chain carries TRBV29-1 and TRBJ2-1; D not resolved. Trimming shortened V by 1 base and J by 15 bases, and 19 bases separated the two germline ends. CDR3 length: 13 residues. Germline V lookup: CDR1 SQVTM, CDR2 ANQGSEA. The CDR3 sequence is CSVEGLQPKRGFF. In DNA form, the CDR3 reads TGCAGCGTTGAAGGTTTGCAGCCAAAGCGCGGGTTCTTC.

This clone was detected a few times. V is TRBV4-1 and J is TRBJ1-5; no clear D. The V and J ends lost 0 bases and 6 bases respectively, with 6 bases between them. In germline, CDR1 is MGHRA, CDR2 YSYEKL. The CDR3 is 13 amino acids. CDR3 DNA sequence: TGCGCCAGCAGCCAAGATCAGGCTCAGCCCCAGCATTTT. Amino acids: CASSQDQAQPQHF.

The CDR3: CASSTETGLLYEQYF. CDR3 bases: TGTGCCAGTAGTACCGAGACAGGGCTTCTCTACGAGCAGTACTTC. The chain uses TRBV19 and TRBJ2-7, with TRBD1 matching over 7 bases. The CDR3 sequence is 15 residues long. V lost 4 bases and J lost 3; bases outside the gene matches: 9. CDR1 LNHDA and CDR2 SQIVND come from the germline V gene (reference sequence).

The rearrangement joins TRBV6-5 to TRBJ2-7; TRBD1 matches 12 bases. CDR1 and CDR2 from the germline V gene are MNHEY and SVGAGI. The CDR3 sequence is 15 residues long. V shed 6 bases and J 5 bases; nucleotides not matched to a gene: 8. The CDR3 spells CASRRTGTGGHEQYF. The CDR3 region has the DNA TGTGCCAGCAGGAGGACCGGGACAGGGGGCCACGAGCAGTACTTC.

This clone was counted a few times. This sequence joins TRBV5-1 and TRBJ2-7; 7 nucleotides line up with TRBD1. The CDR3 is 15 amino acids. CDR1 and CDR2 (germline): SGHRS, YFSETQ. V dropped 4 bases and J dropped 7; count of bases not matched to a gene: 14. The CDR3 sequence: CASSPGTAPTEEQYF. In nucleotides, the CDR3 is TGCGCCAGCAGCCCAGGGACAGCTCCAACCGAAGAGCAGTACTTC.